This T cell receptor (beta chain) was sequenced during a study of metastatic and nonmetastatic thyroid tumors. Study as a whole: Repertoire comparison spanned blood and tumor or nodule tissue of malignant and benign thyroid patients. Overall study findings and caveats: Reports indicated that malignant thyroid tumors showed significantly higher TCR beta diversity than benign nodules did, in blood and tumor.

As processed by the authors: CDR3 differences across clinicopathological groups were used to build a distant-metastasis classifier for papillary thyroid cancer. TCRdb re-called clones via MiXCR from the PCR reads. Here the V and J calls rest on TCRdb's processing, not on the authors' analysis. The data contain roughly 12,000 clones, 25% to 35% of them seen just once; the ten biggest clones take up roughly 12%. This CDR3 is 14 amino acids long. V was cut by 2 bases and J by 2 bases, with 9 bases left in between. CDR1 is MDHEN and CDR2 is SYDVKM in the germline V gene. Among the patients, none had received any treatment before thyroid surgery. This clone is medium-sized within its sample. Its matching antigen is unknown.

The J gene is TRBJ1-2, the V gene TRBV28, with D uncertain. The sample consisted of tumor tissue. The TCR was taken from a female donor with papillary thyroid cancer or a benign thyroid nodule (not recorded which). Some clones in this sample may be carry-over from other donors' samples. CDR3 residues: CASSLRALNYGYTF. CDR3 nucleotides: TGTGCCAGCAGTTTAAGGGCCCTAAACTATGGCTACACCTTC.